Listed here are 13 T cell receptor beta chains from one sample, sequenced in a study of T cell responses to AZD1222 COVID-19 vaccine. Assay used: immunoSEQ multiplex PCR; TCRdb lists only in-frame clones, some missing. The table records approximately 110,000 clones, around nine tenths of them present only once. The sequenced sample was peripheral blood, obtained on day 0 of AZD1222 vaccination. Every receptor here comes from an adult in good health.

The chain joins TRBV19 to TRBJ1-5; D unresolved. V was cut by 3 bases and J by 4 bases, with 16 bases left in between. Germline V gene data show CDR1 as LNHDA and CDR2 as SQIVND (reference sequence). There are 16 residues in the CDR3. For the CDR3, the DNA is TGTGCCAGTAGTATGGCTTGGACGCAAGAGAATCAGCCCCAGCATTTT. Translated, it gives CASSMAWTQENQPQHF.

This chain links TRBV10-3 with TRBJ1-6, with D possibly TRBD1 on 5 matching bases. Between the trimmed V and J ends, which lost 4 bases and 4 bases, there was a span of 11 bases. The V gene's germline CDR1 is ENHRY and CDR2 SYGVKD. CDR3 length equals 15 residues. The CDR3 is CAISVGTEYNSPLHF. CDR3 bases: TGTGCCATCAGTGTTGGGACGGAATATAATTCACCCCTCCACTTT.

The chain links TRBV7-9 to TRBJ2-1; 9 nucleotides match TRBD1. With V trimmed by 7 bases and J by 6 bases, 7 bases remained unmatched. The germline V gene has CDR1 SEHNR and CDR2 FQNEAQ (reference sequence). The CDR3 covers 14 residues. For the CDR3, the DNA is TGTGCCAGCATCGGGACAGGGCTCACCAATGAGCAGTTCTTC. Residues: CASIGTGLTNEQFF.

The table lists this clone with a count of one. Here the CDR3 DNA reads TGTGCCAGCAGCCCACCCCGTGGGGGGCAGTACTTC. Amino acid sequence: CASSPPRGGQYF. The chain has TRBV7-2 and TRBJ2-7; tentatively, D is TRBD1 or TRBD2 (5 bases each). The germline CDR1 and CDR2 sequences are SGHTA and FQGNSA. The V end was cut by 5 bases, the J end by 9 bases, with 14 bases between. CDR3 size: 12 residues.

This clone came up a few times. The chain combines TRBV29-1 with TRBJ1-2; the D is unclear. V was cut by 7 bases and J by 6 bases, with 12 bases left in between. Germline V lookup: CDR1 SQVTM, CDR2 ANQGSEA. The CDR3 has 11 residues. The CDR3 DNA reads TGCAGCGCCACGGCCGAGGATGGCTACACCTTC. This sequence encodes CSATAEDGYTF. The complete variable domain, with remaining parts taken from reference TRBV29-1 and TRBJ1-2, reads SAVISQKPSRDICQRGTSLTIQCQVDSQVTMMFWYRQQPGQSLTLIATANQGSEATYESGFVIDKFPISRPNLTFSTLTVSNMSPEDSSIYLCSATAEDGYTFGSGTRLTVV.

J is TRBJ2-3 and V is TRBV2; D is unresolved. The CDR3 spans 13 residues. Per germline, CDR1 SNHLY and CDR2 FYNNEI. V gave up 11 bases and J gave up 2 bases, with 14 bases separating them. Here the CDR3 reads CAAKDDFTDTQYF. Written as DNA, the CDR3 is TGTGCCGCCAAGGACGATTTCACAGATACGCAGTATTTT.

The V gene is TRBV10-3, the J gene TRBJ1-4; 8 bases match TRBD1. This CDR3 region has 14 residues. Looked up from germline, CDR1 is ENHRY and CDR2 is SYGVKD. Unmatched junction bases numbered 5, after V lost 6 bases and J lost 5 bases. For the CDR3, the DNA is TGTGCCATCAGCCCGGGACAGGCGAATGAAAAACTGTTTTTT. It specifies CAISPGQANEKLFF.

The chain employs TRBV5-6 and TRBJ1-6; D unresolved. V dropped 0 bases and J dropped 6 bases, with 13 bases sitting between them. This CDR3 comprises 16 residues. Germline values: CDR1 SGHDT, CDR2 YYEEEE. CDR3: CASSLGGPGSNSPLHF. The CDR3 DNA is TGTGCCAGCAGCTTGGGAGGACCTGGGAGTAATTCACCCCTCCACTTT.

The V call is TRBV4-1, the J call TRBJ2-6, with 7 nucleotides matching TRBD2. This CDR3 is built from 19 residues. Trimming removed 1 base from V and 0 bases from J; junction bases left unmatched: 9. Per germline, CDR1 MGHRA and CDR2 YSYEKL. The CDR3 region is CASSQGVLAFRSGANVLTF. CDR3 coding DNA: TGCGCCAGCAGCCAAGGTGTACTAGCGTTTCGCTCTGGGGCCAACGTCCTGACTTTC.

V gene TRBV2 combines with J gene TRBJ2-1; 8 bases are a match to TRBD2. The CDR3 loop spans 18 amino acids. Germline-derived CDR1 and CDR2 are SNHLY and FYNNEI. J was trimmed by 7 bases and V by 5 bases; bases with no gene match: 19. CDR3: CASSPLQIAGLEGNEQFF. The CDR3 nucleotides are TGTGCCAGCAGTCCCCTCCAGATAGCGGGGCTCGAAGGGAATGAGCAGTTCTTC.

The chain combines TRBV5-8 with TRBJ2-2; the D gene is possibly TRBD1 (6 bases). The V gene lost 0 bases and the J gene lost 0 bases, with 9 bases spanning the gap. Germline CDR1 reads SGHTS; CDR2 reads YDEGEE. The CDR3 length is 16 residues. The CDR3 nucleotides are TGTGCCAGCAGCTTGGAAAAGGGGGCGAACACCGGGGAGCTGTTTTTT. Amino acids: CASSLEKGANTGELFF.

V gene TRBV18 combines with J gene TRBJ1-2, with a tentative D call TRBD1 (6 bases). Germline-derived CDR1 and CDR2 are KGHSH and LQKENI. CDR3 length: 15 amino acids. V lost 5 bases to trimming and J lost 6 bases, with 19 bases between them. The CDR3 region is CASSGLQVGADGYTF. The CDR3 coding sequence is TGTGCCAGCTCAGGACTACAGGTGGGGGCGGATGGCTACACCTTC. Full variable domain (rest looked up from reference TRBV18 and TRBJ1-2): NAGVMQNPRHLVRRRGQEARLRCSPMKGHSHVYWYRQLPEEGLKFMVYLQKENIIDESGMPKERFSAEFPKEGPSILRIQQVVRGDSAAYFCASSGLQVGADGYTFGSGTRLTVV.

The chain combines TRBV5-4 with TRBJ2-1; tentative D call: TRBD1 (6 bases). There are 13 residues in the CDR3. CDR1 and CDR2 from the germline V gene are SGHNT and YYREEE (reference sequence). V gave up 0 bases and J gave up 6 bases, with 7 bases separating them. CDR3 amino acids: CASSLADSNEQFF. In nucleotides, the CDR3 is TGTGCCAGCAGCTTGGCGGACAGCAATGAGCAGTTCTTC.